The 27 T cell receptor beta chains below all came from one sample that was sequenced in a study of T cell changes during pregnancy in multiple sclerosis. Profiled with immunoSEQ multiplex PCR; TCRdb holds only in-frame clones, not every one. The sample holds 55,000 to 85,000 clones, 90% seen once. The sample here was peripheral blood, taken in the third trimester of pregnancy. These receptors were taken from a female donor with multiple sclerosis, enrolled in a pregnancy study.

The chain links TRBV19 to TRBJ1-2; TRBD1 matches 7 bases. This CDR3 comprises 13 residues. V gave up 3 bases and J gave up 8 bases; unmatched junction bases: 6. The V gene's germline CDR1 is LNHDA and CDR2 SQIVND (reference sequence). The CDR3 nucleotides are TGTGCCAGTAGTATTCTACAGGGGTACGGCTACACCTTC. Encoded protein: CASSILQGYGYTF.

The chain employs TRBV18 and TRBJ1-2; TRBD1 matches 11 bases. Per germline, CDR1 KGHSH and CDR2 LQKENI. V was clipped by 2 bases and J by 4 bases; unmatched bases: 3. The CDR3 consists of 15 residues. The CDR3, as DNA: TGTGCCAGCTCACCAGGGACAGGGGGTATCTATGGCTACACCTTC. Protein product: CASSPGTGGIYGYTF.

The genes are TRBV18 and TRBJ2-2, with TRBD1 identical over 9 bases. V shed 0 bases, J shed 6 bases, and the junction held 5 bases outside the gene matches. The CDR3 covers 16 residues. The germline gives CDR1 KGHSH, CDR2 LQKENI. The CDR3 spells CASSPPGTGMAGELFF. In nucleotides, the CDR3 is TGTGCCAGCTCACCACCGGGGACAGGGATGGCCGGGGAGCTGTTTTTT.

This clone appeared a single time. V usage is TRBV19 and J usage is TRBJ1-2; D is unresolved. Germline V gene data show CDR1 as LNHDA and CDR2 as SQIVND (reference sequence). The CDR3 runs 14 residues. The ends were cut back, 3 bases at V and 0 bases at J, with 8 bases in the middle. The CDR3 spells CASSILGSNYGYTF. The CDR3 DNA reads TGTGCCAGTAGTATTCTCGGGTCTAACTATGGCTACACCTTC. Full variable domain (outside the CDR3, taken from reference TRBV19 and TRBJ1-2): DGGITQSPKYLFRKEGQNVTLSCEQNLNHDAMYWYRQDPGQGLRLIYYSQIVNDFQKGDIAEGYSVSREKKESFPLTVTSAQKNPTAFYLCASSILGSNYGYTFGSGTRLTVV.

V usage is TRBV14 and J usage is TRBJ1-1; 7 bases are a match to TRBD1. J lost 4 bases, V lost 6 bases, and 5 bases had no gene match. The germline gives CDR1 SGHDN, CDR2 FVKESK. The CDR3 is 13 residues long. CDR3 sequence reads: CASRDRVSTEAFF. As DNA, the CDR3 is TGTGCCAGCAGAGACAGGGTCAGCACTGAAGCTTTCTTT.

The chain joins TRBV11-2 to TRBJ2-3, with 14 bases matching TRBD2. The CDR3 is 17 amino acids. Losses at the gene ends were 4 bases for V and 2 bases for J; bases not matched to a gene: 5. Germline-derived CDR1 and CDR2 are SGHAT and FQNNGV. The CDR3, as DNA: TGTGCCAGCAGCTGGGGGACTAGCGGGGGAGCCACAGATACGCAGTATTTT. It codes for CASSWGTSGGATDTQYF.

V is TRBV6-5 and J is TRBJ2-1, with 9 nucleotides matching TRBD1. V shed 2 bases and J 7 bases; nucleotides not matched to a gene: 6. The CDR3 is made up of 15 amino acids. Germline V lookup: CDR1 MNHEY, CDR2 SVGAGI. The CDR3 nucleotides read TGTGCCAGCAGTTACGGGGACAGGGAAATTAATGAGCAGTTCTTC. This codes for CASSYGDREINEQFF.

The CDR3 loop reads CASLGGQGVYSPLHF. Here the CDR3 DNA reads TGTGCCAGCCTCGGAGGGCAGGGGGTTTATTCACCCCTCCACTTT. This chain links TRBV28 with TRBJ1-6; the match to TRBD1 covers 7 bases. CDR3 length equals 15 residues. The V gene's germline CDR1 is MDHEN and CDR2 SYDVKM. The ends lost 8 bases at V and 8 bases at J; junction bases unmatched: 12.

CDR3 DNA sequence: TGTGCCAGCAGCCGTGAGGCGACAGGGGAGAACACCATATATTTT. It codes for CASSREATGENTIYF. The rearrangement links TRBV5-4 to TRBJ1-3; 8 bases fit TRBD1. The CDR3 totals 15 residues. CDR1 is SGHNT and CDR2 is YYREEE in the germline V gene (reference sequence). J gave up 7 bases and V 4 bases, and 10 bases lay outside the gene matches.

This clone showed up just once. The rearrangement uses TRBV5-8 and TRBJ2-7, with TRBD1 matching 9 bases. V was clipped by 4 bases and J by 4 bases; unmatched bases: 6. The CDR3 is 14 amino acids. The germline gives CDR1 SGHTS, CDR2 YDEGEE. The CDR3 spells CASSEDRGQYEQYF. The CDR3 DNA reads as TGTGCCAGCAGCGAGGACAGGGGACAATACGAGCAGTACTTC.

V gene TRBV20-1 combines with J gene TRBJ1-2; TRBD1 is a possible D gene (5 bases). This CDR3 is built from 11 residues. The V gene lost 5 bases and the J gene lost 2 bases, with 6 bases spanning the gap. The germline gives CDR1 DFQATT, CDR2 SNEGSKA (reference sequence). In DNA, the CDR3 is TGCAGTGCTGGGGCAAACTATGGCTACACCTTC. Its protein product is CSAGANYGYTF.

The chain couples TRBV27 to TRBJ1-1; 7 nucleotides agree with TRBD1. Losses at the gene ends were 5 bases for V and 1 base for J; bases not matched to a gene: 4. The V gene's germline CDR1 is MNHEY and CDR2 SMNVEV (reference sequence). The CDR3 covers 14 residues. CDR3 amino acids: CASSPQGGNTEAFF. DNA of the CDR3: TGTGCCAGCAGTCCCCAGGGGGGGAACACTGAAGCTTTCTTT.

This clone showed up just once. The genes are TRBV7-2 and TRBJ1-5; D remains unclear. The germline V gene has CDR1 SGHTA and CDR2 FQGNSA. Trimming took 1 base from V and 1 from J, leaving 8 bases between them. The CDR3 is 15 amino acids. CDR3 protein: CASSLGSRSNQPQHF. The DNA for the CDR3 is TGTGCCAGCAGCTTAGGTTCCAGGAGCAATCAGCCCCAGCATTTT.

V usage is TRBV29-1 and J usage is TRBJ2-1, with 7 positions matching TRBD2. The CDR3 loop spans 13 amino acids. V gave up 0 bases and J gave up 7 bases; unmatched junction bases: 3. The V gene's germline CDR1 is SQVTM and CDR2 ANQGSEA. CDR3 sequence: CSVEDMRGNEQFF. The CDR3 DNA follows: TGCAGCGTTGAAGATATGCGGGGGAATGAGCAGTTCTTC.

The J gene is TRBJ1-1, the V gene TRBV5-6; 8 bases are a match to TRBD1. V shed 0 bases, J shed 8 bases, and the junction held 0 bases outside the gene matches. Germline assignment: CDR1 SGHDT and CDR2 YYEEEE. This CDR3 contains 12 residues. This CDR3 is CASSLGQGEAFF. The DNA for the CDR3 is TGTGCCAGCAGCTTGGGACAGGGGGAAGCTTTCTTT.

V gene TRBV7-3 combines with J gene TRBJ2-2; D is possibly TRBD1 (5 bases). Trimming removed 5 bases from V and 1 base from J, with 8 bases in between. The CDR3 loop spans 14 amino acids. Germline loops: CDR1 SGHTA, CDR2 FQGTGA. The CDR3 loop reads CASSPTGNTGELFF. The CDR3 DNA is TGTGCCAGCAGCCCAACAGGGAACACCGGGGAGCTGTTTTTT.

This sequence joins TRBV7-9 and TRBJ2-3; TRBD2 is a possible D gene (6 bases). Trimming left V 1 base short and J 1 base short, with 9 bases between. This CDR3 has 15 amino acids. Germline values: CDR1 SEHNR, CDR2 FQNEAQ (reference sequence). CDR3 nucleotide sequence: TGTGCCAGCAGCTTAGAGTCGGGAGGCACAGATACGCAGTATTTT. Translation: CASSLESGGTDTQYF.

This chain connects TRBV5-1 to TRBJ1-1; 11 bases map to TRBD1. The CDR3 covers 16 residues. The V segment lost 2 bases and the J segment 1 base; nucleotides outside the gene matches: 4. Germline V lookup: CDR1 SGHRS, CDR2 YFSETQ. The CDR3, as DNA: TGCGCCAGCAGCTTCGGGACAGGGGGATCGAACACTGAAGCTTTCTTT. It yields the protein CASSFGTGGSNTEAFF.

Here the CDR3 reads CASRPQGAYEQYF. The CDR3 coding sequence is TGTGCCAGCAGGCCTCAGGGGGCCTACGAGCAGTACTTC. The chain employs TRBV6-5 and TRBJ2-7; 7 positions agree with TRBD1. Looked up from germline, CDR1 is MNHEY and CDR2 is SVGAGI. The CDR3 consists of 13 residues. V shed 6 bases and J 2 bases; nucleotides not matched to a gene: 4.

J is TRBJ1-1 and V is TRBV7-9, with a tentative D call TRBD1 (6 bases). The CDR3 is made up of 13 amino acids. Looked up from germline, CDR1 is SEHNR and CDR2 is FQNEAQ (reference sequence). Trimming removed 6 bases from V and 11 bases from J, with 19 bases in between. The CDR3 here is CASSKGGDFGAFF. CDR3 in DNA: TGTGCCAGCAGTAAGGGGGGGGACTTTGGGGCTTTCTTT. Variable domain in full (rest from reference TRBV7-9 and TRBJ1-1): DTGVSQNPRHKITKRGQNVTFRCDPISEHNRLYWYRQTLGQGPEFLTYFQNEAQLEKSRLLSDRFSAERPKGSFSTLEIQRTEQGDSAMYLCASSKGGDFGAFFGQGTRLTVV.

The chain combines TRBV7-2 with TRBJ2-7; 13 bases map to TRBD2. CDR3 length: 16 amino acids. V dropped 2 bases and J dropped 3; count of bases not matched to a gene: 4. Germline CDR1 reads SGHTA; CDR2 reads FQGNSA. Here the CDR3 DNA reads TGTGCCAGCAGCTTATGGGGGACTAGCGGGGACTACGAGCAGTACTTC. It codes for CASSLWGTSGDYEQYF.

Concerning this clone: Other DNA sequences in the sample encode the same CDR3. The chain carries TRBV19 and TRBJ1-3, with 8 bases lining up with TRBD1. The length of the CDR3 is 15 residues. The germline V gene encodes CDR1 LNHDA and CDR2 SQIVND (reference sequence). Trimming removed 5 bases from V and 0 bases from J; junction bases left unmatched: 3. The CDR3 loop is CASSETGGSGNTIYF. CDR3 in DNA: TGTGCCAGTAGTGAAACAGGGGGCTCTGGAAACACCATATATTTT.

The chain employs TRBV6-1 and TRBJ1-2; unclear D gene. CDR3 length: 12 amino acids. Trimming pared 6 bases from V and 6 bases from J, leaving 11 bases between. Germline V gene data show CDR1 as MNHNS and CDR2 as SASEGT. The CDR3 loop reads CASSSDGNGYTF. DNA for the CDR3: TGTGCCAGCAGCTCGGACGGGAATGGCTACACCTTC.

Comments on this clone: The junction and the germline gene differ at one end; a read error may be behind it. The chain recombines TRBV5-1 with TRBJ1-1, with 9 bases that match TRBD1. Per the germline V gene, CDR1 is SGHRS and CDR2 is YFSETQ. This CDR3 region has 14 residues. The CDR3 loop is CASSIGQGNPEAFF. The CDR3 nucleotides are TGCGCCAGCAGCATCGGACAGGGGAACCCTGAAGCTTTCTTT.

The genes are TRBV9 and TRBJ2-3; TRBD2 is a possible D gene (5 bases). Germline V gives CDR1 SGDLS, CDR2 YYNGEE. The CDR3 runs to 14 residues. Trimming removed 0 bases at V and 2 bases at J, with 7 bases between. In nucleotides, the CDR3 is TGTGCCAGCAGCGTAGCGGGGATCACAGATACGCAGTATTTT. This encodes CASSVAGITDTQYF.

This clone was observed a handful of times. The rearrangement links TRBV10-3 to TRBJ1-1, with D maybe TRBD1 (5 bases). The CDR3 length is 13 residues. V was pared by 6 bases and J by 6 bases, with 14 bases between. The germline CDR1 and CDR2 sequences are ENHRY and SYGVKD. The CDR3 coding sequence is TGTGCCATCAGGCAAGTCGACAGTTCTGAAGCTTTCTTT. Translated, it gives CAIRQVDSSEAFF.

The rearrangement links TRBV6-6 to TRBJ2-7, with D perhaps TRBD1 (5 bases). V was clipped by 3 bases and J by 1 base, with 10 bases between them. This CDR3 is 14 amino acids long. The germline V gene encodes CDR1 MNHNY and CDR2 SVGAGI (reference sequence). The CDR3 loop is CASSYVDRSYEQYF. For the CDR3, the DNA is TGTGCCAGCAGTTATGTAGACAGATCCTACGAGCAGTACTTC.